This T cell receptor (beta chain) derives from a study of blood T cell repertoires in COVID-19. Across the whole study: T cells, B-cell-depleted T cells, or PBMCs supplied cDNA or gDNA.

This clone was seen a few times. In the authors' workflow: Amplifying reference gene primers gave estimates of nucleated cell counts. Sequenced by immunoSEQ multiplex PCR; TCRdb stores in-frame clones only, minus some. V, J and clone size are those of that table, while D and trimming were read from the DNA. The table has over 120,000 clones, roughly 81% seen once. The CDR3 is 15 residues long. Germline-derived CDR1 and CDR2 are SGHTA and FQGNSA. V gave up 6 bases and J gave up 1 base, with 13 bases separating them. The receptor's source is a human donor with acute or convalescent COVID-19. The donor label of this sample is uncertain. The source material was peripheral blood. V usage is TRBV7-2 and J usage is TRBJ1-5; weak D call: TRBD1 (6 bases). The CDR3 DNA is TGTGCCAGCAGTCCGGACAGTCGGAGCAATCAGCCCCAGCATTTT. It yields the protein CASSPDSRSNQPQHF. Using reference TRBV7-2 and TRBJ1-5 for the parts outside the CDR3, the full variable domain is GAGVSQSPSNKVTEKGKDVELRCDPISGHTALYWYRQSLGQGLEFLIYFQGNSAPDKSGLPSDRFSAERTGGSVSTLTIQRTQQEDSAVYLCASSPDSRSNQPQHFGDGTRLSIL.